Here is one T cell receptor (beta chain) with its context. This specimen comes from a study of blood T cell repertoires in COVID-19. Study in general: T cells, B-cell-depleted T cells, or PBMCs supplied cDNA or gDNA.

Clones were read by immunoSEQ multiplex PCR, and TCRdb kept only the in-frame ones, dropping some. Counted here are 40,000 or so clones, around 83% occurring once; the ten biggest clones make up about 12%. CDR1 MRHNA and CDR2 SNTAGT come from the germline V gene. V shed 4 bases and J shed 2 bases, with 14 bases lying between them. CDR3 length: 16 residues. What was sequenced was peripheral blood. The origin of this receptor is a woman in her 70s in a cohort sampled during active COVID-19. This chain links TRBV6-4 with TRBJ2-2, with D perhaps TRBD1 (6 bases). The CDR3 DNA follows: TGTGCCAGCAGTGTACAGGGTCCCCCAAACACCGGGGAGCTGTTTTTT. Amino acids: CASSVQGPPNTGELFF.